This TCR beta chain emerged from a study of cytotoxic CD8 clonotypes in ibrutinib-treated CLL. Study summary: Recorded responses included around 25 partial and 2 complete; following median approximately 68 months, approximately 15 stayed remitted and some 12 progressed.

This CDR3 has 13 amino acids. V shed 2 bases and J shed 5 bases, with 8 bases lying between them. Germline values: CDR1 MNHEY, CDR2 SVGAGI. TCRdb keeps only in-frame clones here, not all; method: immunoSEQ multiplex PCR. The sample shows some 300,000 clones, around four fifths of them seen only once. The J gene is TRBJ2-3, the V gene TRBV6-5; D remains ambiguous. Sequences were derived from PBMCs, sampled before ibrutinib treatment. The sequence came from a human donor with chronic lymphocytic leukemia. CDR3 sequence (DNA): TGTGCCAGCAGTTACGGTTCCCGAGATACGCAGTATTTT. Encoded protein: CASSYGSRDTQYF.